This entry lists 32 T cell receptor beta chains sequenced from one sample in a study of OX40 agonist ivuxolimab in advanced cancers. Repertoires were generated with immunoSEQ multiplex PCR, while TCRdb's copy carries only in-frame clones and drops some. The profile shows about 64,000 clones, about 91% of them singletons. Sequencing used CD4+ or CD8+ T cells sorted from blood, obtained in a trial of the OX40 agonist ivuxolimab. All receptors come from an adult with an advanced solid tumor such as melanoma, head and neck, liver or kidney cancer.

The chain uses TRBV5-1 and TRBJ1-2; D unclear. The germline V gene encodes CDR1 SGHRS and CDR2 YFSETQ. The V and J ends lost 0 bases and 0 bases respectively, with 12 bases between them. The CDR3 covers 16 residues. The CDR3 region has the DNA TGCGCCAGCAGCTTGGCCAGCTCAGCAACTAACTATGGCTACACCTTC. This translates into CASSLASSATNYGYTF. The whole variable domain, filled in from reference TRBV5-1 and TRBJ1-2, reads KAGVTQTPRYLIKTRGQQVTLSCSPISGHRSVSWYQQTPGQGLQFLFEYFSETQRNKGNFPGRFSGRQFSNSRSEMNVSTLELGDSALYLCASSLASSATNYGYTFGSGTRLTVV.

The chain combines TRBV30 with TRBJ2-7; D uncertain. The ends were cut back, 1 base at V and 6 bases at J, with 13 bases in the middle. The length of the CDR3 is 13 residues. Germline V gene lookup returns CDR1 GTSNPN and CDR2 SVGIG (reference sequence). The CDR3: CAWSAFTSGEQYF. In nucleotides, the CDR3 is TGTGCCTGGAGTGCATTCACGTCCGGCGAGCAGTACTTC.

V usage is TRBV2 and J usage is TRBJ2-7; D may be TRBD2 (6 bases). This CDR3 has 12 residues. Germline CDR1 SNHLY, CDR2 FYNNEI. Trimming took 7 bases from V and 5 from J, leaving 12 bases between them. In DNA, the CDR3 is TGTGCCAGCAAGACTAGTCGGGACGAGCAGTACTTC. Encoded protein: CASKTSRDEQYF.

V gene TRBV30 combines with J gene TRBJ1-1; unclear D gene. Per the germline V gene, CDR1 is GTSNPN and CDR2 is SVGIG (reference sequence). The V and J ends lost 2 bases and 2 bases respectively, with 15 bases between them. This CDR3 comprises 15 residues. The CDR3 nucleotides are TGTGCCTGGAGTTCACCGGGCGGGTCTAACACTGAAGCTTTCTTT. As protein: CAWSSPGGSNTEAFF.

The CDR3 nucleotides read TGTGCCAGCAGTTTAGTTGGGCTTTTGGGTACAGATACGCAGTATTTT. Amino acids: CASSLVGLLGTDTQYF. The J gene is TRBJ2-3, the V gene TRBV27, with D unclear. The V gene's germline CDR1 is MNHEY and CDR2 SMNVEV (reference sequence). V dropped 2 bases and J dropped 3 bases, with 15 bases sitting between them. This CDR3 is built from 16 residues.

V gene TRBV5-1 combines with J gene TRBJ2-1; 7 nucleotides agree with TRBD1. The CDR3 is 15 residues long. The germline V gene has CDR1 SGHRS and CDR2 YFSETQ. V shed 4 bases, J shed 7 bases, and the junction held 11 bases outside the gene matches. CDR3 region: CASSLIGQALNEQFF. The CDR3 DNA follows: TGCGCCAGCAGCCTAATCGGACAGGCACTGAATGAGCAGTTCTTC.

The V gene is TRBV19, the J gene TRBJ2-3, with D perhaps TRBD2 (6 bases). Trimming took 0 bases from V and 11 from J, leaving 15 bases between them. The CDR3 is 14 amino acids. Germline-derived CDR1 and CDR2 are LNHDA and SQIVND (reference sequence). In nucleotides, the CDR3 is TGTGCCAGTAGTATAGATTGGCTAGCGCCCTGGCAGTATTTT. It yields the protein CASSIDWLAPWQYF.

This clone was seen just once. Other nucleotide sequences in the sample specify the same CDR3. The CDR3: CASSLSLSGANVLTF. The CDR3 DNA sequence: TGCGCCAGCAGCTTGTCGCTGTCCGGGGCCAACGTCCTGACTTTC. The J gene is TRBJ2-6, the V gene TRBV5-1; no clear D gene. The germline V gene encodes CDR1 SGHRS and CDR2 YFSETQ. The V gene lost 1 base and the J gene lost 4 bases, with 9 bases spanning the gap. This CDR3 is built from 15 residues.

The gene calls are TRBV29-1 and TRBJ2-5; 10 nucleotides agree with TRBD1. V trimming: 7 bases; J trimming: 5 bases; junction bases outside the gene matches: 10. This CDR3 spans 14 amino acids. The germline gives CDR1 SQVTM, CDR2 ANQGSEA. DNA of the CDR3: TGCAGCGCCCGGGACAGGGGCATCGGGGAGACCCAGTACTTC. Translating gives CSARDRGIGETQYF.

The chain joins TRBV19 to TRBJ2-2; D perhaps matches TRBD1 (6 bases). The CDR3 sequence is 15 residues long. Deletions cut 7 bases from V and 3 bases from J, with 15 bases between. Germline V gene data show CDR1 as LNHDA and CDR2 as SQIVND (reference sequence). The CDR3 DNA follows: TGTGCCAGTAAACCAAGGGGGTGGGACACCGGGGAGCTGTTTTTT. It specifies CASKPRGWDTGELFF.

The rearrangement links TRBV30 to TRBJ2-7; D is possibly TRBD2 (5 bases). Trimming stripped 2 bases from V and 1 base from J, with 6 bases between. The CDR3 has 12 residues. Looked up from germline, CDR1 is GTSNPN and CDR2 is SVGIG (reference sequence). CDR3 bases: TGTGCCTGGAGTTCGGGGTCCTACGAGCAGTACTTC. Translated, it gives CAWSSGSYEQYF.

V and J are TRBV6-1 and TRBJ2-5, with D perhaps being TRBD1 or TRBD2 (6 bases each). There are 12 residues in the CDR3. Germline-derived CDR1 and CDR2 are MNHNS and SASEGT. V lost 7 bases and J 5 bases, leaving 11 bases between the germline ends. As DNA, the CDR3 is TGTGCCAGCATCTCCGGGGGCGAGACCCAGTACTTC. It is translated as CASISGGETQYF.

CDR3 in DNA: TGTGCCAGCAGTGAAGGCGGCAGGCCTTGGGAGCAGTACTTC. It is translated as CASSEGGRPWEQYF. V is TRBV6-1 and J is TRBJ2-7, with D unclear. V was trimmed by 1 base and J by 7 bases, leaving 14 bases between them. From germline, CDR1 is MNHNS and CDR2 SASEGT. The CDR3 has 14 residues.

This sequence joins TRBV5-1 and TRBJ2-3; 7 nucleotides agree with TRBD1. V was pared by 4 bases and J by 3 bases, with 8 bases of the junction left unmatched. The length of the CDR3 is 15 residues. From germline, CDR1 is SGHRS and CDR2 YFSETQ. The CDR3 nucleotides are TGCGCCAGCAGCCCGGACAGGTACGGGACAGATACGCAGTATTTT. Protein product: CASSPDRYGTDTQYF.

CDR3 amino acids: CASSFGQGEYGYTF. The CDR3 DNA sequence: TGTGCCAGCAGCTTCGGACAGGGCGAGTATGGCTACACCTTC. The chain links TRBV5-6 to TRBJ1-2, with 8 bases lining up with TRBD1. This CDR3 is 14 amino acids long. Germline V lookup: CDR1 SGHDT, CDR2 YYEEEE. The V gene end was trimmed by 2 bases and the J gene end by 5 bases; junction bases not matched to a gene: 5.

The J gene is TRBJ2-1, the V gene TRBV7-3, with TRBD2 matching over 7 bases. The CDR3 spans 16 residues. With 1 base clipped from V and 0 bases from J, the junction kept 3 bases outside the gene matches. CDR1 and CDR2 from the germline V gene are SGHTA and FQGTGA. CDR3 nucleotide sequence: TGTGCCAGCAGCTTAATGGGCGGGAGCTCCTACAATGAGCAGTTCTTC. This sequence encodes CASSLMGGSSYNEQFF.

The chain's CDR3 is CASSAPGAYGYTF. The CDR3 DNA is TGTGCCAGCAGCGCCCCAGGGGCGTATGGCTACACCTTC. The chain recombines TRBV7-3 with TRBJ1-2; D might be TRBD1 (6 bases). Germline V gene sequence: CDR1 SGHTA, CDR2 FQGTGA. This CDR3 has 13 residues. Trimming took off 5 bases at V and 5 bases at J, with 12 bases between the two ends.

The rearrangement links TRBV6-5 to TRBJ1-1, with a possible D match to TRBD1 (5 bases). The CDR3 runs to 15 residues. CDR1 is MNHEY, CDR2 SVGAGI, per germline. The V end was cut by 7 bases, the J end by 0 bases, with 15 bases between. The CDR3 reads CASKKEGQVNTEAFF. In nucleotides, the CDR3 is TGTGCCAGCAAAAAGGAGGGGCAGGTGAACACTGAAGCTTTCTTT.

The chain links TRBV13 to TRBJ2-7, with 10 bases matching TRBD1. Germline CDR1 reads PRHDT; CDR2 reads FYEKMQ (reference sequence). The CDR3 extends over 16 amino acids. With V trimmed by 5 bases and J by 4 bases, 11 bases remained unmatched. CDR3 bases: TGTGCCAGCAGCGCCAGCCGACAGGGGGCGCAGTACGAGCAGTACTTC. Translating gives CASSASRQGAQYEQYF.

This clone showed up just once. The chain couples TRBV2 to TRBJ1-1; D is ambiguous. Per the germline V gene, CDR1 is SNHLY and CDR2 is FYNNEI. The CDR3 totals 15 residues. V lost 6 bases to trimming and J lost 1 base, with 15 bases between them. CDR3: CASRASWLGNTEAFF. CDR3 sequence (DNA): TGTGCCAGCAGAGCCAGTTGGCTGGGGAACACTGAAGCTTTCTTT.

This clone was recorded once. The chain is built from TRBV5-1 and TRBJ1-1; D is uncertain. V was pared by 2 bases and J by 1 base, with 6 bases between. CDR3 length equals 13 residues. Germline values: CDR1 SGHRS, CDR2 YFSETQ. CDR3 loop: CASSFRENTEAFF. CDR3 DNA: TGCGCCAGCAGCTTTCGGGAGAACACTGAAGCTTTCTTT.

This chain joins TRBV15 and TRBJ1-2, with TRBD1 matching over 7 bases. The CDR3 consists of 17 residues. Per germline, CDR1 LNHNV and CDR2 YYDKDF (reference sequence). V lost 4 bases to trimming and J lost 4 bases; unmatched junction nucleotides: 15. CDR3 in amino acids: CATSTITEHDRVYGYTF. CDR3 nucleotides: TGTGCCACCAGCACAATTACAGAACACGACAGGGTCTATGGCTACACCTTC. The full variable domain, completed using reference TRBV15 and TRBJ1-2, is DAMVIQNPRYQVTQFGKPVTLSCSQTLNHNVMYWYQQKSSQAPKLLFHYYDKDFNNEADTPDNFQSRRPNTSFCFLDIRSPGLGDTAMYLCATSTITEHDRVYGYTFGSGTRLTVV.

The chain joins TRBV18 to TRBJ2-6; D remains ambiguous. V lost 0 bases and J 0 bases, leaving 3 bases between the germline ends. CDR3 length equals 15 residues. The germline V gene encodes CDR1 KGHSH and CDR2 LQKENI. CDR3 DNA: TGTGCCAGCTCACCACCAGTCTCTGGGGCCAACGTCCTGACTTTC. This encodes CASSPPVSGANVLTF.

This clone was counted a single time. V usage is TRBV6-1 and J usage is TRBJ1-1; 8 bases are shared with TRBD1. The CDR3 totals 14 residues. Trimming cost V 7 bases and J 7 bases; bases outside gene matches: 11. Germline assignment: CDR1 MNHNS and CDR2 SASEGT. Here the CDR3 reads CASTFQTGVNEAFF. The CDR3, as DNA: TGTGCCAGCACCTTTCAGACAGGGGTTAATGAAGCTTTCTTT.

Only a few counts were recorded for this clone. The genes are TRBV5-1 and TRBJ2-1; D is tentatively TRBD1 or TRBD2 (5 bases each). The CDR3 extends over 14 amino acids. Trimming took 0 bases from V and 4 from J, leaving 8 bases between them. Germline CDR1 is SGHRS and CDR2 is YFSETQ. The CDR3, as DNA: TGCGCCAGCAGCTTGGAGGGACCTTACAATGAGCAGTTCTTC. It encodes CASSLEGPYNEQFF.

The V gene is TRBV7-9, the J gene TRBJ1-4; D unresolved. CDR1 and CDR2 (germline): SEHNR, FQNEAQ (reference sequence). The CDR3 consists of 14 residues. The V end was cut by 5 bases, the J end by 8 bases, with 15 bases between. The CDR3 nucleotides read TGTGCCAGCAGCAATACACCCTTCAAAGAAAAACTGTTTTTT. Translating gives CASSNTPFKEKLFF.

The sample holds one count of this clone. The chain combines TRBV5-1 with TRBJ2-2, with unresolved D. Germline V gene sequence: CDR1 SGHRS, CDR2 YFSETQ. CDR3 length equals 14 residues. Trimming stripped 1 base from V and 6 bases from J, with 10 bases between. Here the CDR3 reads CASSLPIVAGELFF. The CDR3 DNA follows: TGCGCCAGCAGCTTGCCGATCGTGGCCGGGGAGCTGTTTTTT. The variable domain in full, completed from reference TRBV5-1 and TRBJ2-2, reads KAGVTQTPRYLIKTRGQQVTLSCSPISGHRSVSWYQQTPGQGLQFLFEYFSETQRNKGNFPGRFSGRQFSNSRSEMNVSTLELGDSALYLCASSLPIVAGELFFGEGSRLTVL.

A single count supports this clone. Germline is not matched at one junction end, which may reflect a read error. The chain has TRBV19 and TRBJ1-4; D gene ambiguous. The germline V gene has CDR1 LNHDA and CDR2 SQIVND (reference sequence). There are 13 residues in the CDR3. CDR3 nucleotides: TGTGCCAGTAGTGATCGGACGGGAGAAAGACTGTTTTTT. Protein: CASSDRTGERLFF.

This clone was seen more than once but under ten times. The chain uses TRBV7-8 and TRBJ2-7; perhaps TRBD2 as D (6 bases). Germline V gene sequence: CDR1 SGHVS, CDR2 FQNEAQ. CDR3 length: 13 residues. Between the trimmed V and J ends, which lost 3 bases and 6 bases, there was a span of 12 bases. CDR3 amino acids: CASSFYSGSEQYF. CDR3 coding DNA: TGTGCCAGCAGCTTTTATAGCGGTTCCGAGCAGTACTTC. The full variable domain, its missing parts supplied by reference TRBV7-8 and TRBJ2-7, is GAGVSQSPRYKVAKRGQDVALRCDPISGHVSLFWYQQALGQGPEFLTYFQNEAQLDKSGLPSDRFFAERPEGSVSTLKIQRTQQEDSAVYLCASSFYSGSEQYFGPGTRLTVT.

This clone was picked up a small number of times. The chain carries TRBV7-9 and TRBJ2-7; D may be TRBD2 (5 bases). CDR3 size: 14 residues. Germline loops: CDR1 SEHNR, CDR2 FQNEAQ (reference sequence). The V end lost 4 bases, the J end lost 0 bases, and 10 bases lay between the germline ends. CDR3 sequence: CASSSDYGSYEQYF. The CDR3 region has the DNA TGTGCCAGCAGCTCCGACTACGGCTCCTACGAGCAGTACTTC. Combining the CDR3 with reference TRBV7-9 and TRBJ2-7 gives the whole variable domain DTGVSQNPRHKITKRGQNVTFRCDPISEHNRLYWYRQTLGQGPEFLTYFQNEAQLEKSRLLSDRFSAERPKGSFSTLEIQRTEQGDSAMYLCASSSDYGSYEQYFGPGTRLTVT.

This chain uses TRBV6-6 with TRBJ2-7; D gene ambiguous. From germline, CDR1 is MNHNY and CDR2 SVGAGI (reference sequence). Trimming removed 0 bases from V and 7 bases from J, with 7 bases in between. There are 12 residues in the CDR3. CDR3 loop: CASSYSTWEQYF. Here the CDR3 DNA reads TGTGCCAGCAGTTACTCGACCTGGGAGCAGTACTTC.

This chain connects TRBV27 to TRBJ1-6; D unclear. Deletions cut 6 bases from V and 5 bases from J, with 11 bases between. The CDR3 runs 14 residues. Looked up from germline, CDR1 is MNHEY and CDR2 is SMNVEV (reference sequence). This CDR3 reads CASSGPANNSPLHF. In nucleotides, the CDR3 is TGTGCCAGCAGCGGCCCGGCTAATAATTCACCCCTCCACTTT.